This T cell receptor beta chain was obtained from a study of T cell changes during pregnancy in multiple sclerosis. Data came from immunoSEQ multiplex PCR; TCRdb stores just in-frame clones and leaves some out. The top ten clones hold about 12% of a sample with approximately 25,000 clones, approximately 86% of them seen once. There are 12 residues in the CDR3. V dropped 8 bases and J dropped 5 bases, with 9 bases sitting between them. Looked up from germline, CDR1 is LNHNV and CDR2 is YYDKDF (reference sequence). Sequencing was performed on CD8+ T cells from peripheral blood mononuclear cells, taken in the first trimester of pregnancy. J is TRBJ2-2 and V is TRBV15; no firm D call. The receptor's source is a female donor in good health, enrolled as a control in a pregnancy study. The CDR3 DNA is TGTGCCACCCTAACAGAGACCGGGGAGCTGTTTTTT. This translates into CATLTETGELFF.